This T cell receptor beta chain originates from a study of blood T cell repertoires in COVID-19. Repertoires were generated with immunoSEQ multiplex PCR, while TCRdb's copy carries only in-frame clones and drops some. Here the sample spans nearly 90,000 clones, around 72% being singletons. Germline V gene sequence: CDR1 SGHTA, CDR2 FQGNSA. The germline V and J ends were trimmed by 6 bases and 0 bases, with 18 bases remaining between them. The CDR3 runs to 17 residues. This sequence was found in a woman older than 75 with acute or convalescent COVID-19. The chain has TRBV7-2 and TRBJ1-5; possibly TRBD1 for D (6 bases). The sequenced sample was peripheral blood. DNA for the CDR3: TGTGCCAGCAGTACGACAGGAAGCCATTATAGCAATCAGCCCCAGCATTTT. Translating gives CASSTTGSHYSNQPQHF.